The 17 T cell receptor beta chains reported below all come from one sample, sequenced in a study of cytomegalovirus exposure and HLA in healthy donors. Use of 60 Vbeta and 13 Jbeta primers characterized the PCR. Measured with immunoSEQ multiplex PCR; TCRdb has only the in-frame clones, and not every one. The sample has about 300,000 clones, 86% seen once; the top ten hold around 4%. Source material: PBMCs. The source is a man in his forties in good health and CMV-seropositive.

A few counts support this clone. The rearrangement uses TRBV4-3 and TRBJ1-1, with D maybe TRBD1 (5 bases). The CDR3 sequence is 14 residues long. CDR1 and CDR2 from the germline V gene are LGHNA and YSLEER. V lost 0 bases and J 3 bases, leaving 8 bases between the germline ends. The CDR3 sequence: CASSQDVTDTEAFF. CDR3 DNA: TGCGCCAGCAGCCAAGATGTGACAGACACTGAAGCTTTCTTT.

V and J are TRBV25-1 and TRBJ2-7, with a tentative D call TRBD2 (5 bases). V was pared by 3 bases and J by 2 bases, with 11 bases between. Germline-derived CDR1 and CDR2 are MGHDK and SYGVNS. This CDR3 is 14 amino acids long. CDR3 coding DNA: TGTGCCAGCAGTGATCCTTTGGAGGCCTACGAGCAGTACTTC. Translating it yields CASSDPLEAYEQYF.

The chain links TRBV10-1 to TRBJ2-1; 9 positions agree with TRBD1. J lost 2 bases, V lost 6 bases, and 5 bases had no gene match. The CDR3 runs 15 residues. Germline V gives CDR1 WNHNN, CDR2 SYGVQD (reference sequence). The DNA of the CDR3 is TGCGCCAGCAGCGGGGACAGGGAACCCTACAATGAGCAGTTCTTC. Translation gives CASSGDREPYNEQFF.

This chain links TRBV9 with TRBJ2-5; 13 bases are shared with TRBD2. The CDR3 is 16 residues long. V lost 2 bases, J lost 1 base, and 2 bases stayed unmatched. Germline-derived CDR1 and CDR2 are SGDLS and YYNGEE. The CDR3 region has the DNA TGTGCCAGCAGCGTGGGGACTAGCGGGACCCAAGAGACCCAGTACTTC. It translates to CASSVGTSGTQETQYF.

CDR3 DNA: TGTGCCAGTAGTTTCGGACTAGCGGGAAGACTAGCCAAAAACATTCAGTACTTC. Translated: CASSFGLAGRLAKNIQYF. This chain joins TRBV19 and TRBJ2-4; TRBD2 agrees at 12 bases. Germline lookup yields CDR1 LNHDA and CDR2 SQIVND (reference sequence). V shed 5 bases, J shed 0 bases, and the junction held 8 bases outside the gene matches. This CDR3 is built from 18 residues.

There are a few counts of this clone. The CDR3: CASSPGYEQYF. CDR3 nucleotide sequence: TGTGCCAGCAGTCCAGGGTACGAGCAGTACTTC. The J gene is TRBJ2-7, the V gene TRBV27; the D gene is possibly TRBD1 (5 bases). The CDR3 totals 11 residues. Germline CDR1 and CDR2: MNHEY and SMNVEV (reference sequence). Trimming removed 5 bases at V and 4 bases at J, with 6 bases between.

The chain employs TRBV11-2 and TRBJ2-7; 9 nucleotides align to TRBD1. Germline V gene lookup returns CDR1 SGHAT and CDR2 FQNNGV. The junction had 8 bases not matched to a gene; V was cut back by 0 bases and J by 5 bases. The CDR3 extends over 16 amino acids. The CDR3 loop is CASSLDKTGGLHEQYF. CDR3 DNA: TGTGCCAGCAGCTTAGATAAGACAGGGGGGCTCCACGAGCAGTACTTC.

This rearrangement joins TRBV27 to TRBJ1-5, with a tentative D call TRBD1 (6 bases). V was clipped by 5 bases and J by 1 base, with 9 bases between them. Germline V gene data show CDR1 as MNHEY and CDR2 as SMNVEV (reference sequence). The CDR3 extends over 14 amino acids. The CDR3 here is CASSRDKSNQPQHF. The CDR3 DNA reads TGTGCCAGCAGTCGGGACAAAAGCAATCAGCCCCAGCATTTT.

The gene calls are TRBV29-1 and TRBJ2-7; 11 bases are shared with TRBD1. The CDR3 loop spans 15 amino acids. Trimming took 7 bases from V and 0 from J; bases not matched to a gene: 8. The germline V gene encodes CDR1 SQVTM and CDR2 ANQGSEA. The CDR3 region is CSAAGTGGLSYEQYF. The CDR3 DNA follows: TGCAGCGCCGCCGGGACAGGGGGACTCTCCTACGAGCAGTACTTC.

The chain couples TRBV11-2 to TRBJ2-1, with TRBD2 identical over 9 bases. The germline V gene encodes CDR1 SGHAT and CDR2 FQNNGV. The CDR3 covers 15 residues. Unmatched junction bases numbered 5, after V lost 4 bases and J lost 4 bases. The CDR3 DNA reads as TGTGCCAGCAGCTCCAGAGCGGGAGGTTACAATGAGCAGTTCTTC. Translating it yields CASSSRAGGYNEQFF. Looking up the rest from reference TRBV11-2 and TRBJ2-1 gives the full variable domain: EAGVAQSPRYKIIEKRQSVAFWCNPISGHATLYWYQQILGQGPKLLIQFQNNGVVDDSQLPKDRFSAERLKGVDSTLKIQPAKLEDSAVYLCASSSRAGGYNEQFFGPGTRLTVL.

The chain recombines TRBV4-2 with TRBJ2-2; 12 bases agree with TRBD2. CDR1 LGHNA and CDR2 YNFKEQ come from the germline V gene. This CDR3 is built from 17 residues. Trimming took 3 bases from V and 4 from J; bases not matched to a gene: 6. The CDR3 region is CASSQETSGRLTGELFF. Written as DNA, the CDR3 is TGTGCCAGCAGCCAGGAGACTAGCGGGAGACTCACCGGGGAGCTGTTTTTT.

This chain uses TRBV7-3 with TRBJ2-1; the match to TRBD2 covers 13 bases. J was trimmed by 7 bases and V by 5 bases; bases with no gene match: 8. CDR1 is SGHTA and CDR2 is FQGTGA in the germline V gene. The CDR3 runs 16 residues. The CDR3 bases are TGTGCCAGCAGCCCGGTGGGGACTAGCGGGAATAATGAGCAGTTCTTC. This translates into CASSPVGTSGNNEQFF.

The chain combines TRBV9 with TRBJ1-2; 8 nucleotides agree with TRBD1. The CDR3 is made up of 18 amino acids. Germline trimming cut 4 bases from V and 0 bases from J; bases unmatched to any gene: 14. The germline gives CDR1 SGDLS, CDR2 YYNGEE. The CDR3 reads CASSLTDRQGLPNYGYTF. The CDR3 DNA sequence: TGTGCCAGCAGCCTTACTGACAGACAGGGGCTCCCTAACTATGGCTACACCTTC.

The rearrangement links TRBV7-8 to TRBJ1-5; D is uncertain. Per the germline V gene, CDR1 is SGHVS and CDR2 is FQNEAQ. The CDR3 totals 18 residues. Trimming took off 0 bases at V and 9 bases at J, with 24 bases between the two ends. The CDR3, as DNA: TGTGCCAGCAGCTTAGCGAGGAGGCGGTCTGGGTCTATTCGGCCCCAGCATTTT. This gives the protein CASSLARRRSGSIRPQHF. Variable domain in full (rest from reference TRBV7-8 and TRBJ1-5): GAGVSQSPRYKVAKRGQDVALRCDPISGHVSLFWYQQALGQGPEFLTYFQNEAQLDKSGLPSDRFFAERPEGSVSTLKIQRTQQEDSAVYLCASSLARRRSGSIRPQHFGDGTRLSIL.

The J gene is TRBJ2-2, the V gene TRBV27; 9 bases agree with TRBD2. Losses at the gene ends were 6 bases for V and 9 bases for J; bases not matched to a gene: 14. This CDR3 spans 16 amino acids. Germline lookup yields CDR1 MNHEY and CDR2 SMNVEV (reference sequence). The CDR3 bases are TGTGCCAGCAGCCTCAGGGGGGGCGGGAGGGCGCGGGAGCTGTTTTTT. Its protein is CASSLRGGGRARELFF.

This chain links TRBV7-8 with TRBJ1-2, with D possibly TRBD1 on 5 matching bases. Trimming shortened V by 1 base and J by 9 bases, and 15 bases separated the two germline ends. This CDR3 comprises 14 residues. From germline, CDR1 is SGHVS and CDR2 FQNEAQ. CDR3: CASSLVQGGGSYTF. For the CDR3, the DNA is TGTGCCAGCAGCTTAGTTCAGGGTGGTGGAAGCTACACCTTC.

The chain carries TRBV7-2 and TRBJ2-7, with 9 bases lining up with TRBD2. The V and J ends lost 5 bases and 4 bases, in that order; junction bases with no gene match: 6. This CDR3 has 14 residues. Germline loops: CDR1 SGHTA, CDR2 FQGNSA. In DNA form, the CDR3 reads TGTGCCAGCAGCCTACGACTAGCGGAGTACGAGCAGTACTTC. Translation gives CASSLRLAEYEQYF.